This T cell receptor beta chain was identified during a study of shared clonotypes between healthy human individuals. Method: immunoSEQ multiplex PCR; TCRdb's copy keeps in-frame clones and lacks some. Counted here are hundreds of thousands of clones, 75% to 80% occurring once; the ten biggest clones make up about 12%. Donors included only healthy HIV-negative adults lacking recent acute infections or vaccinations. This CDR3 is built from 13 residues. Deletions cut 6 bases from V and 5 bases from J, with 13 bases between. Germline-derived CDR1 and CDR2 are SGHTA and FQGTGA. This clone appeared a few times.

Sequences were obtained from PBMCs. The rearrangement joins TRBV7-3 to TRBJ2-5; the D is unclear. The TCR sequence derives from a woman aged 40 to 55 in good health. Some clones in this sample may be carry-over from other donors' samples. The DNA of the CDR3 is TGTGCCAGCAGTCCCGGACCTCGGGAGACCCAGTACTTC. Amino acids: CASSPGPRETQYF.